These 10 T cell receptor beta chains came from one sample sequenced in a study of blood T cell repertoires in COVID-19. Only in-frame clones appear in the TCRdb table, and some are missing; sequencing was by immunoSEQ multiplex PCR. The sample holds 74,000 or so clones; 80% to 90% are singletons and the top ten take approximately 2.9%. Sequencing was done on a sample of peripheral blood. The receptor set was obtained from a man aged 50 to 59 with acute or convalescent COVID-19.

The chain couples TRBV5-8 to TRBJ2-7; the match to TRBD1 covers 7 bases. V gave up 4 bases and J gave up 2 bases; unmatched junction bases: 3. The germline V gene encodes CDR1 SGHTS and CDR2 YDEGEE. The CDR3 covers 13 residues. The CDR3, as DNA: TGTGCCAGCAGCATCGGACAGGCCTACGAGCAGTACTTC. Protein product: CASSIGQAYEQYF.

The J gene is TRBJ2-2, the V gene TRBV18; perhaps TRBD2 as D (5 bases). V lost 3 bases to trimming and J lost 2 bases, with 13 bases between them. This CDR3 spans 16 amino acids. Looked up from germline, CDR1 is KGHSH and CDR2 is LQKENI. The CDR3, as DNA: TGTGCCAGCTCACCTGCCGGGATGGGTAACACCGGGGAGCTGTTTTTT. Amino acids: CASSPAGMGNTGELFF.

The rearrangement links TRBV30 to TRBJ1-3; TRBD1 agrees at 7 bases. The CDR3 extends over 14 amino acids. The germline CDR1 and CDR2 sequences are GTSNPN and SVGIG (reference sequence). V lost 2 bases to trimming and J lost 0 bases; unmatched junction nucleotides: 1. The CDR3 coding sequence is TGTGCCTGGAGTAGGGGGCTCTCTGGAAACACCATATATTTT. This sequence encodes CAWSRGLSGNTIYF.

This sequence joins TRBV18 and TRBJ1-6, with a weak D call TRBD1 (5 bases). The CDR3 has 19 residues. V gave up 3 bases and J gave up 3 bases, with 21 bases separating them. Germline loops: CDR1 KGHSH, CDR2 LQKENI. CDR3 region: CASSPRRPGGLNYNSPLHF. The CDR3 DNA reads as TGTGCCAGCTCACCCCGGCGGCCTGGGGGACTAAACTATAATTCACCCCTCCACTTT.

V usage is TRBV28 and J usage is TRBJ2-3; TRBD2 might be the D (6 bases). The ends were cut back, 10 bases at V and 0 bases at J, with 14 bases in the middle. CDR1 and CDR2 from the germline V gene are MDHEN and SYDVKM. CDR3 length: 14 residues. CDR3 DNA: TGTGCCACCACTAGCTTTTCTAGCACAGATACGCAGTATTTT. This translates into CATTSFSSTDTQYF.

The J gene is TRBJ2-5, the V gene TRBV4-3, with 10 bases identical to TRBD2. The V gene's germline CDR1 is LGHNA and CDR2 YSLEER. Losses at the gene ends were 0 bases for V and 5 bases for J; bases not matched to a gene: 6. The CDR3 sequence is 16 residues long. The CDR3 loop is CASSQDPAGGWETQYF. In nucleotides, the CDR3 is TGCGCCAGCAGCCAAGATCCAGCGGGAGGGTGGGAGACCCAGTACTTC.

In nucleotides, the CDR3 is TGTGCCAGTAGAAGTAAAGCCTCAACCTCTGGAAACACCATATATTTT. Its protein is CASRSKASTSGNTIYF. V and J are TRBV19 and TRBJ1-3; D ambiguous. This CDR3 has 16 amino acids. V lost 6 bases and J 0 bases, leaving 15 bases between the germline ends. Germline V CDR1 and CDR2: LNHDA, SQIVND (reference sequence).

The rearrangement links TRBV7-9 to TRBJ2-1; D may be TRBD2 (5 bases). Trimming pared 5 bases from V and 5 bases from J, leaving 10 bases between. The CDR3 length is 13 residues. Germline CDR1 reads SEHNR; CDR2 reads FQNEAQ (reference sequence). CDR3 bases: TGTGCCAGCAGCATAAGTAGCGACAATGAGCAGTTCTTC. This sequence encodes CASSISSDNEQFF.

The V call is TRBV7-3, the J call TRBJ1-6; TRBD1 might be the D (6 bases). The length of the CDR3 is 14 residues. The germline V gene has CDR1 SGHTA and CDR2 FQGTGA. V was cut by 4 bases and J by 5 bases, with 9 bases left in between. The CDR3 DNA follows: TGTGCCAGCAGCTCACAGGGAAATAATTCACCCCTCCACTTT. Protein sequence: CASSSQGNNSPLHF.

The chain combines TRBV30 with TRBJ1-1; D might be TRBD1 (5 bases). With 1 base removed from V and 5 bases from J, the gap between germline ends came to 11 bases. Germline CDR1 reads GTSNPN; CDR2 reads SVGIG (reference sequence). This CDR3 region has 13 residues. In nucleotides, the CDR3 is TGTGCCTGGAGTGAGGTCAGGGCGACTGAAGCTTTCTTT. It specifies CAWSEVRATEAFF.